This TCR beta chain emerged from a study of OX40 agonist ivuxolimab in advanced cancers. The study's findings and limits: At 0.1 to 3.0 mg/kg and by week 6, CD4+ and CD8+ T cells in the blood had expanded clonally. CD8+ T cells averaged more expanded clones than CD4+.

Notes on this clone: The antigen remains unidentified.

The germline V gene has CDR1 SGHNT and CDR2 YYREEE (reference sequence). V lost 3 bases to trimming and J lost 3 bases; unmatched junction nucleotides: 10. The CDR3 contains 16 residues. Sequencing used immunoSEQ multiplex PCR; TCRdb keeps in-frame clones, though not all of them. Among fewer than 90,000 clones listed, over 90% were seen once. Material: CD4+ or CD8+ T cells sorted from blood, obtained in a trial of the OX40 agonist ivuxolimab. The TCR was taken from an adult with an advanced solid tumor such as melanoma, head and neck, liver or kidney cancer. The chain links TRBV5-4 to TRBJ2-7; 9 positions agree with TRBD1. The CDR3 DNA reads as TGTGCCAGCAGCTCGATGGGACAGGGAATCTTCTACGAGCAGTACTTC. This encodes CASSSMGQGIFYEQYF.